The 18 T cell receptor beta chains reported below all come from one sample, sequenced in a study of T cell clonality in common variable immunodeficiency. The study, taken as a whole, reports: Reportedly, TCR beta sequences from common variable immunodeficiency showed fewer deletions and N-nucleotide insertions.

Antigens for these TCRs are unknown. Here immunoSEQ multiplex PCR was the method, and the copy in TCRdb shows in-frame clones only, minus some. The sample lists around 20,000 clones, none appearing once, the ten largest making up around 2.5%. The sequencing sample was made of peripheral blood mononuclear cells. These receptor sequences come from a human donor with common variable immunodeficiency.

Judged by abundance, this clone is medium-sized. The read ends 3 residues before the CDR3 terminus; that terminus is restored from the germline J gene. The genes are TRBV7-7 and TRBJ2-5; 7 nucleotides match TRBD2. V was pared by 5 bases and J by 2 bases, with 5 bases of the junction left unmatched. This CDR3 region has 14 residues. Germline V lookup: CDR1 SSHAT, CDR2 FNYEAQ (reference sequence). CDR3 DNA (partial): TGTGCCAGCAGCCCTAGCGGACTACAAGAGACC. Amino acids: CASSPSGLQET. The full CDR3 reads CASSPSGLQETQYF.

This clone was detected many times. The CDR3 extends 3 residues past the end of the read, so its final part is completed from the germline J gene. The chain links TRBV5-1 to TRBJ1-5, with D uncertain. The CDR3 totals 15 residues. V lost 4 bases to trimming and J lost 2 bases, with 13 bases between them. The germline gives CDR1 SGHRS, CDR2 YFSETQ. CDR3 bases read: TGCGCCAGCAGCCCAGGCCAGGTGGGCAATCAGCCC. Translating it yields CASSPGQVGNQP. The CDR3 in its entirety is CASSPGQVGNQPQHF.

The table lists this clone with many counts. The read gets to within 3 residues of the CDR3 end, and the germline J gene fills in the rest. J is TRBJ2-1 and V is TRBV20-1; no clear D. Trimming removed 6 bases at V and 8 bases at J, with 14 bases between. Germline-derived CDR1 and CDR2 are DFQATT and SNEGSKA (reference sequence). This CDR3 comprises 12 residues. The CDR3 DNA, read in part, is TGCAGTGCCCCGCCGCGGCGCCATGAG. Protein: CSAPPRRHE. The whole CDR3 protein is CSAPPRRHEQFF.

This clone was observed at least ten times. The CDR3 is cut off 3 residues early in the read; its end comes from the germline J gene. The rearrangement uses TRBV7-6 and TRBJ2-7; no clear D. This CDR3 is built from 14 residues. Germline V gene data show CDR1 as SGHVS and CDR2 as FNYEAQ. Trimming removed 0 bases at V and 1 base at J, with 7 bases between. CDR3 DNA (partial): TGTGCCAGCAGCTTAGCCAGGTCTTCCTACGAG. It translates to CASSLARSSYE. The whole CDR3 is CASSLARSSYEQYF.

This clone was seen ten or more times. The junction departs from the called germline gene at one end, perhaps through a read error. The CDR3 goes on 3 residues after the read ends, and that part is filled in from the germline J gene. The chain uses TRBV4-2 and TRBJ1-1; D unclear. The CDR3 sequence is 13 residues long. Germline loops: CDR1 LGHNA, CDR2 YNFKEQ. The CDR3 sequence is CASSQEGSYEAFF. The sequenced CDR3 bases are TGCGCCAGCAGCCAAGAGGGCTCCTATGAA.

This clone was recorded at least ten times. The read ends 3 residues early relative to the CDR3; the germline J gene fills the gap. The chain links TRBV4-1 to TRBJ2-1; perhaps TRBD1 as D (6 bases). This CDR3 contains 15 residues. Germline CDR1 reads MGHRA; CDR2 reads YSYEKL. V was clipped by 0 bases and J by 9 bases, with 15 bases between them. CDR3 region: CASSQDVFQGREQFF. The CDR3 DNA, read in part, is TGCGCCAGCAGCCAAGATGTTTTCCAGGGGCGTGAG.

In this sample, this clone turned up a few times. The observed sequence ends 3 residues before the CDR3 terminus, with the missing tail filled in from the germline J gene. The rearrangement joins TRBV25-1 to TRBJ2-3; tentatively, D is TRBD1 (6 bases). The V end lost 3 bases, the J end lost 2 bases, and 18 bases lay between the germline ends. The CDR3 loop spans 17 amino acids. Germline V gene data show CDR1 as MGHDK and CDR2 as SYGVNS. The CDR3 loop is CASSDALTGLSTDTQYF. Partial CDR3 DNA: TGTGCCAGCAGTGACGCGTTGACAGGTCTTTCCACAGATACG.

In its sample, this clone was seen many times. The read ends 3 residues early relative to the CDR3; the germline J gene fills the gap. The gene calls are TRBV7-3 and TRBJ1-2, with D perhaps TRBD1 (5 bases). CDR1 SGHTA and CDR2 FQGTGA come from the germline V gene. The CDR3 contains 13 residues. Between the trimmed V and J ends, which lost 5 bases and 5 bases, there was a span of 12 bases. The CDR3 loop is CASSPGRGYGYTF. The sequenced CDR3 bases are TGTGCCAGCAGCCCGGGACGGGGGTATGGC.

Worth noting for this clone: The CDR3 end is not reached by the read, which stops 3 residues before it; the germline J gene fills it in. The chain combines TRBV11-3 with TRBJ2-5, with D maybe TRBD1 (6 bases). Germline V gene data show CDR1 as SGHNT and CDR2 as YENEEA. The CDR3 consists of 15 residues. The germline V and J ends were trimmed by 1 base and 2 bases, with 11 bases remaining between them. CDR3 DNA (partial): TGTGCCAGCAGCTTAGGGGCCAGGGGTCAAGAGACC. Protein sequence: CASSLGARGQET. The full CDR3 protein reads CASSLGARGQETQYF.

This clone was observed at least ten times. The DNA ends 3 residues before the CDR3 does, and the rest of the CDR3 is filled in from the germline J gene. The genes are TRBV13 and TRBJ2-3; 9 nucleotides align to TRBD1. The CDR3 runs 15 residues. Trimming at V came to 5 bases and at J to 5 bases, leaving 8 bases not matched to a gene. CDR1 PRHDT and CDR2 FYEKMQ come from the germline V gene (reference sequence). The CDR3 bases that were read are TGTGCCAGCAGCGCGCGGACAGGGGCTGTAGATACG. It codes for CASSARTGAVDT. The CDR3, in full, reads CASSARTGAVDTQYF.

This clone is judged medium-sized. The CDR3 extends 3 residues past the end of the read, so its final part is completed from the germline J gene. The rearrangement links TRBV5-1 to TRBJ2-1, with D possibly being TRBD2 (5 bases). CDR3 length equals 14 residues. The V gene lost 0 bases and the J gene lost 9 bases, with 13 bases spanning the gap. CDR1 is SGHRS and CDR2 is YFSETQ in the germline V gene. The CDR3 loop is CASSLESSRGEQFF. CDR3 DNA (partial): TGCGCCAGCAGCTTGGAATCATCCCGGGGTGAG.

This clone was seen repeatedly, ten times or more. The CDR3 goes on 3 residues after the read ends, and that part is filled in from the germline J gene. V is TRBV28 and J is TRBJ1-1, with 10 nucleotides matching TRBD1. This CDR3 comprises 16 residues. Germline V gene data show CDR1 as MDHEN and CDR2 as SYDVKM. With V trimmed by 7 bases and J by 1 base, 9 bases remained unmatched. The CDR3 bases that were read are TGTGCCAGCACCCCTGGGACAGGGGAGGGGAACACTGAA. Residues: CASTPGTGEGNTE. The full CDR3 protein is CASTPGTGEGNTEAFF.

This clone was found many times. The sequenced fragment ends 3 residues before the CDR3 boundary, so the rest is inferred from the germline J gene. V gene TRBV20-1 combines with J gene TRBJ1-5; 12 nucleotides agree with TRBD1. CDR3 length: 17 amino acids. V trimming: 5 bases; J trimming: 4 bases; junction bases outside the gene matches: 12. Germline V gene sequence: CDR1 DFQATT, CDR2 SNEGSKA (reference sequence). The CDR3 region is CSAPRGTGGVGNQPQHF. The sequenced part of the CDR3 DNA is TGCAGTGCTCCAAGGGGGACAGGGGGCGTCGGTAATCAGCCC.

This clone appeared many times. The sequence runs out 3 residues before the end of the CDR3; the remainder is reconstructed from the germline J gene. This chain links TRBV7-9 with TRBJ2-1; no reliable D call. CDR3 size: 11 residues. V was trimmed by 6 bases and J by 8 bases, leaving 8 bases between them. Looked up from germline, CDR1 is SEHNR and CDR2 is FQNEAQ (reference sequence). The CDR3 DNA, read in part, is TGTGCCAGCAGTCCCGTTTATGAG. Its protein product is CASSPVYE. The complete CDR3 protein is CASSPVYEQFF.

This clone was recorded at least ten times. The read finishes 3 residues shy of the CDR3 end, and the germline J gene is used to complete it. This chain joins TRBV29-1 and TRBJ2-2; D not resolved. Germline CDR1 is SQVTM and CDR2 is ANQGSEA. This CDR3 contains 14 residues. Trimming removed 7 bases from V and 3 bases from J, with 15 bases in between. The part of the CDR3 DNA that was read is TGCAGCGCTGCGCTATTCCGGGACACCGGGGAG. Amino acids: CSAALFRDTGE. The whole CDR3 protein reads CSAALFRDTGELFF.

This clone was counted ten times or more. The sequence runs out 3 residues before the end of the CDR3; the remainder is reconstructed from the germline J gene. The chain carries TRBV7-2 and TRBJ2-1; TRBD1 aligns across 7 bases. This CDR3 spans 14 amino acids. The V and J ends lost 5 bases and 5 bases, in that order; junction bases with no gene match: 6. The germline CDR1 and CDR2 sequences are SGHTA and FQGNSA. The CDR3 DNA, read in part, is TGTGCCAGCAGCCCGTCGGGACAGCACAATGAG. Translation: CASSPSGQHNE. The full CDR3 sequence reads CASSPSGQHNEQFF.

Relative to its sample, this clone is medium-sized. The CDR3 end lies 3 residues beyond the end of the read and is filled in from the germline J gene. The gene calls are TRBV15 and TRBJ2-2; D might be TRBD2 (5 bases). This CDR3 has 15 amino acids. The V gene lost 2 bases and the J gene lost 5 bases, with 12 bases spanning the gap. Per germline, CDR1 LNHNV and CDR2 YYDKDF (reference sequence). The DNA read from the CDR3 is TGTGCCACCAGCAGACCTGGACTGTCGACCGGGGAG. Amino acids: CATSRPGLSTGE. The entire CDR3 reads CATSRPGLSTGELFF.

This clone showed up many times. The read finishes 3 residues shy of the CDR3 end, and the germline J gene is used to complete it. The chain carries TRBV7-9 and TRBJ2-7, with TRBD2 matching over 8 bases. CDR3 size: 15 residues. The V and J ends lost 1 base and 2 bases, in that order; junction bases with no gene match: 4. Germline V gives CDR1 SEHNR, CDR2 FQNEAQ (reference sequence). The covered CDR3 bases are TGTGCCAGCAGCTTAGTTAGCGGGACTACCTACGAG. This translates into CASSLVSGTTYE. In full, the CDR3 is CASSLVSGTTYEQYF.